This TCR beta chain emerged from a study of shared clonotypes between healthy human individuals. The assay was immunoSEQ multiplex PCR, and TCRdb's table has in-frame clones only and misses some. The data show under 1 million clones, with roughly 96% seen just once and around 0.25% held by the top ten. The CDR3 has 17 residues. V was pared by 5 bases and J by 1 base, with 18 bases between. The germline gives CDR1 SGHAT, CDR2 FQNNGV. Only CD45RO-negative cells positively selected for CCR7 counted as naive CD8 cells, so terminally differentiated effector memory CD45RA+ cells were excluded. This clonotype was sampled from a man younger than 40 in good health. The specimen sequenced was naive CD8+ T cells sorted from blood. J is TRBJ1-3 and V is TRBV11-2; TRBD1 might be the D (6 bases). The CDR3 nucleotides are TGTGCCAGCAGCCCAGCGGGGGGGCGGAGGTCTGGAAACACCATATATTTT. Residues: CASSPAGGRRSGNTIYF.